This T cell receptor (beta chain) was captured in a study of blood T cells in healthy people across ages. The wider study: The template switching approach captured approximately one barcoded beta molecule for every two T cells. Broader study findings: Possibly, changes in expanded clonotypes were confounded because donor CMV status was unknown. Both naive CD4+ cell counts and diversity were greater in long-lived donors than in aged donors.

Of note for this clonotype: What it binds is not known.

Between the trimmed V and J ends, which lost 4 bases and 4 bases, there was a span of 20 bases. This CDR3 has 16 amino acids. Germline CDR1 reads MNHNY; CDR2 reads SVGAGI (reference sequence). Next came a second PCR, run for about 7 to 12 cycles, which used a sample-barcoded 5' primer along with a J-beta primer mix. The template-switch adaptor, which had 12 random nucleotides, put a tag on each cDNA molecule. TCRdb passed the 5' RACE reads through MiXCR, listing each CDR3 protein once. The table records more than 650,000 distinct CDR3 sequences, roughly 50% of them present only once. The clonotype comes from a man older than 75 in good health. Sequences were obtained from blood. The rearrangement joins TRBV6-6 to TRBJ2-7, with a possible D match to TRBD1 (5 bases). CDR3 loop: CASSSPAVGVSYEQYF. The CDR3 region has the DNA TGTGCCAGCAGTTCCCCGGCCGTAGGGGTCTCTTACGAGCAGTACTTC.